The T cell receptor beta chain under discussion was sequenced for a study of cytomegalovirus exposure and HLA in healthy donors. Study-level information: In an early release, HLA-typed donors contributed approximately 80 million unique TCR sequences.

With 4 bases clipped from V and 2 bases from J, the junction kept 16 bases outside the gene matches. This CDR3 comprises 19 residues. Germline V gene lookup returns CDR1 SNHLY and CDR2 FYNNEI. Study-level findings and limits: A later analysis reported that several of the most significant clusters appeared to be linked to common viral pathogens, among them Epstein-Barr virus. Accurate prediction of most subjects' HLA-A and HLA-B alleles from TCR beta sequences was reported.

Worth noting for this clone: Its antigen is not identified.

The PCR used 60 Vbeta and 13 Jbeta primers. How the authors handled the data: Approximately 11 million of the 75 million to 95 million unique TCR beta chains counted in a later analysis were shared. Assay: immunoSEQ multiplex PCR; the TCRdb copy retains only in-frame clones and omits some. V, J and clone size derive from that table, while D and trimming were established from the DNA sequence. The sample records tens of thousands of clones, approximately 80% being singletons. The chain uses TRBV2 and TRBJ2-3; 9 bases map to TRBD2. The origin of this receptor is a woman in her forties or fifties in good health and CMV-seropositive. The sequencing sample was made of PBMCs. Here the CDR3 reads CASSGSLAGGPHFTDTQYF. The CDR3 nucleotides read TGTGCCAGCAGTGGATCACTCGCGGGGGGGCCACATTTCACAGATACGCAGTATTTT.